This T cell receptor beta chain appears in the sequencing data of a study of cytomegalovirus exposure and HLA in healthy donors. This clone was detected only a few times. Antigen unknown. CDR1 KGHSH and CDR2 LQKENI come from the germline V gene. Trimming pared 2 bases from V and 2 bases from J, leaving 7 bases between. The CDR3 is 14 amino acids. Study-wide points: The availability of immune exposure information extended only to CMV serostatus. A later analysis found TCR association rates differed by HLA locus, highest for DRB1 and lowest for HLA-C.

60 Vbeta and 13 Jbeta primers were used in PCR. In the original processing: Unique TCR beta chains numbered around 80 million in a later analysis, with around 11 million shared. The assay was immunoSEQ multiplex PCR, and TCRdb's table has in-frame clones only and misses some. V and J calls and clone size are given by that table; D and trimming were obtained from the DNA. Of about 140,000 clones detected, 77% appear once; the ten largest clones hold 1.5% to 2%. Nominal health characterized the donors when sampled, though unrecorded immune exposures were likely. V and J are TRBV18 and TRBJ2-1; possibly TRBD2 for D (5 bases). Sequencing input: PBMCs. The receptor was isolated from a female donor in good health and CMV-seronegative. The CDR3 here is CASSPEGTYNEQFF. Written as DNA, the CDR3 is TGTGCCAGCTCACCAGAGGGAACCTACAATGAGCAGTTCTTC.